A selection of T cell receptor beta chains follows, all from one sample in a study of blood T cell repertoires in COVID-19. Profiled with immunoSEQ multiplex PCR; TCRdb holds only in-frame clones, not every one. The sample holds about 250,000 clones; about 89% are singletons and the top ten take approximately 1.5%. The sample comprised peripheral blood. These receptors were taken from a woman aged 60-75 years who had recovered from COVID-19. CDR3s include the opening cysteine and the closing phenylalanine or tryptophan. D genes are given only for firm matches. Part of the rows lack a size; the others show once, few, many or a class for expanded clones.

>-|TRBJ2-5|-|TRBV7-7
TGTGCTAGCAGCAAGCAGGGGGGCGAGACCCAGTACTTC
CASSKQGGETQYF
>-|TRBJ1-4|-|TRBV3-1/TRBV3-2
TGTGCCAGCAGCCAAGCGGGGGGGCCGATTCGGGAAAAACTGTTTTTT
CASSQAGGPIREKLFF
>-|TRBJ1-3|many|TRBV4-2
TGTGCCAGCGGCGGGGTAGATGGAAACACCATATATTTT
CASGGVDGNTIYF
>-|TRBJ1-4|once|TRBV9
TGTGCCGGGAGCTATGGCTTCGGGGCAACTAATGAAAAACTGTTTTTT
CAGSYGFGATNEKLFF
>TRBD1|TRBJ1-5|-|TRBV6-5
TGTGCCAGCAGTTACGACAGGGCTCAGCCCCAGCATTTT
CASSYDRAQPQHF
>-|TRBJ1-5|once|TRBV6-6
TGTGCCAGCAGTCCGAAAGCCGCGGGGGTAGGTAGGCAGCCCCAGCATTTT
CASSPKAAGVGRQPQHF
>-|TRBJ2-5|-|TRBV5-4
TGTGCCAGCACTACCTGGGGAGGACAAGAGACCCAGTACTTC
CASTTWGGQETQYF
>-|TRBJ2-1|-|TRBV29-1
TGCAGCGGATATAGCAATGAGCAGTTCTTC
CSGYSNEQFF
>TRBD1|TRBJ1-2|-|TRBV4-1
TGCGCCAGCAGCCCGGAGACAGGGGGATATGCCTATGGCTACACCTTC
CASSPETGGYAYGYTF
>-|TRBJ2-3|-|TRBV10-2
TGCGCCATCACGCGGGATACGCAGTATTTT
CAITRDTQYF
>-|TRBJ2-2|-|TRBV4-2
TGTGCCAGCAGCCAAGATTATCTCGCCGGGGAGCTGTTTTTT
CASSQDYLAGELFF
>-|TRBJ2-7|-|TRBV3-1/TRBV3-2
TGTGCCAGCAGCCCATTCTGGGGCCTAGCCTACGAGCAGTACTTC
CASSPFWGLAYEQYF
>TRBD1|TRBJ1-6|-|TRBV2
TGTGCCAGCAGTGGGGACAGGGAGGGACCCTCCATTTCAGCCCTCCACTTT
CASSGDREGPSISALHF
>TRBD1|TRBJ2-7|-|TRBV6-1
TGTGCCAGCAGTGAAGGGCAGGGGGTAAGGGAGCAGTACTTC
CASSEGQGVREQYF
>-|TRBJ2-5|-|TRBV18
TGTGCCAGCTCACCGGGACTGCGGGAGACCCAGTACTTC
CASSPGLRETQYF
>-|TRBJ1-1|-|TRBV7-8
TGTGCCAGCAGCGTCCGTCAGACTGAAGCTTTCTTT
CASSVRQTEAFF
>TRBD2|TRBJ2-2|-|TRBV7-6
TGTGCCAGCAGCTTCTACGGGGGGGGCAACACCGGGGAGCTGTTTTTT
CASSFYGGGNTGELFF
>-|TRBJ1-5|-|TRBV16
TGTGCCAGCAGCCAAGCACGGTATAGCAATCAGCCCCAGCATTTT
CASSQARYSNQPQHF
>TRBD1|TRBJ2-1|-|TRBV6-5
TGTGCCAGCAGTTACTGGACAGGGGGCAATGAGCAGTTCTTC
CASSYWTGGNEQFF
>-|TRBJ2-2|-|TRBV6-5
TGTGCCAGCAAATACAGCGGGCCCCGCGGGGAGCTGTTTTTT
CASKYSGPRGELFF
>TRBD1|TRBJ1-1|few|TRBV5-4
TGTGCCAGCAGCCTACAGGGGGCCCGGACTGAAGCTTTCTTT
CASSLQGARTEAFF
>-|TRBJ2-3|few|TRBV2
TGTGCCAGAGCTTCGCCGAGCACAGATACGCAGTATTTT
CARASPSTDTQYF
>-|TRBJ1-3|-|TRBV6-6
TGTGCCATCAGAGCAGGGTTCGGGGGAAACACCATATATTTT
CAIRAGFGGNTIYF
>TRBD2|TRBJ2-7|-|TRBV9
TGTGCCAGCAGCGCTTCCCTAGCGGGGGCCTACGAGCAGTACTTC
CASSASLAGAYEQYF
>-|TRBJ1-6|-|TRBV28
TGTGCCAGCAGCACCTCCGAGGTTCTCGATTCACCCCTCCACTTT
CASSTSEVLDSPLHF
>TRBD1|TRBJ1-1|-|TRBV13
TGTGCCAGCAGGAGACAGGGGGGCACTGAAGCTTTCTTT
CASRRQGGTEAFF
>TRBD1|TRBJ1-3|few|TRBV2
TGTGCCAGCAGTGAATTAGGGGTCGGTGGGGACAGGGTCCCCCTCTCTGGAAACACCATATATTTT
CASSELGVGGDRVPLSGNTIYF
>-|TRBJ2-7|-|TRBV5-4
TGTGCCAGCAGCCCCGACAGTTCTTCCTACGAGCAGTACTTC
CASSPDSSSYEQYF
>TRBD2|TRBJ2-1|-|TRBV9
TGTGCCAGCAGCCCTAGACTAGCGGGGTACAATGAGCAGTTCTTC
CASSPRLAGYNEQFF
>TRBD2|TRBJ2-7|few|TRBV5-1
TGCGCCAGCAGCCTGGGGGGGGATCCCTACGAGCAGTACTTC
CASSLGGDPYEQYF
>-|TRBJ1-2|-|TRBV6-5
TGTGCCAGCAGTTACTTGGGCGATGGCTACACCTTC
CASSYLGDGYTF
>-|TRBJ1-1|-|TRBV20-1
TGCAGTGCTAGTGGCGGGCAGGAAATGAACACTGAAGCTTTCTTT
CSASGGQEMNTEAFF
>TRBD2|TRBJ2-1|-|TRBV27
TGTGCCAGCAGTCCAACCGGGACTAGAGAGGACAATGAGCAGTTCTTC
CASSPTGTREDNEQFF
>TRBD1|TRBJ1-2|-|TRBV6-5
TGTGCCACTCCCGGGGGACAGGGGCTTCATGGCTACACCTTC
CATPGGQGLHGYTF
>TRBD1|TRBJ1-1|-|TRBV29-1
TGCAGCGTGGGGATGACAGGGTCCACTGAAGCTTTCTTT
CSVGMTGSTEAFF
>-|TRBJ2-7|few|TRBV4-1
TGCGCCAGCAGCCAAGAGCCAGGGATCTACGAGCAGTACTTC
CASSQEPGIYEQYF
>-|TRBJ1-1|-|TRBV7-2
TGTGCCAGCAGCTTAGCTATGTACACTGAAGCTTTCTTT
CASSLAMYTEAFF
>-|TRBJ2-2|-|TRBV18
TGTGCCAGCTCACCCCGACAGCTCGCCACGAACACCGGGGAGCTGTTTTTT
CASSPRQLATNTGELFF
>-|TRBJ2-3|-|TRBV7-6
TGTGCCAGCAGCCAGCCCCCCCCGGGGAATACGCAGTATTTT
CASSQPPPGNTQYF
>TRBD1|TRBJ1-1|-|TRBV9
TGTGCCAGCAGCCCCCGACAGGGGAGGGACACTGAAGCTTTCTTT
CASSPRQGRDTEAFF
>TRBD1|TRBJ2-2|-|TRBV7-6
TGTGCCAGCAGCTTGGCCGGGACAGGAAACACCGGGGAGCTGTTTTTT
CASSLAGTGNTGELFF
>-|TRBJ2-7|-|TRBV5-1
TGCGCCAGCAGCTACCGGAGACAGACGGAGACCTCCTACGAGCAGTACTTC
CASSYRRQTETSYEQYF
>TRBD1|TRBJ1-1|-|TRBV15
TGTGCCACCAGCAGAGATAGAAGACAGGGAGCTGAAGCTTTCTTT
CATSRDRRQGAEAFF
>-|TRBJ2-1|-|TRBV28
TGTGCCAGCAGTCCACCCCGGATCGCGGTAGCGTTGGTCTTC
CASSPPRIAVALVF
>-|TRBJ1-1|few|TRBV5-6
TGTGCCAGCAGCGACCGACAGAACCTTAACACTGAAGCTTTCTTT
CASSDRQNLNTEAFF
>-|TRBJ2-2|once|TRBV4-3
TGCGCCAGCAGCCAAGAGGAGGTCGGGGAGCTGTTTTTT
CASSQEEVGELFF
>-|TRBJ2-5|once|TRBV12-3/TRBV12-4
TGTGCCAGCAGCCAGTTGCAAGAGACCCAGTACTTC
CASSQLQETQYF
>-|TRBJ1-5|-|TRBV4-3
TGCGCCAGCAGCCAAGATCACAGCCTCAATCAGCCCCAGCATTTT
CASSQDHSLNQPQHF
>-|TRBJ1-1|few|TRBV6-1
TGTGCCAGCAGTGAAGGGGGAGGGTGGGACACTGAAGCTTTCTTT
CASSEGGGWDTEAFF
>TRBD2|TRBJ2-3|-|TRBV5-1
TGCGCCAGCAGCTTGGAAGGAGCGGGGGCCACAGATACGCAGTATTTT
CASSLEGAGATDTQYF
>TRBD1|TRBJ1-3|-|TRBV7-6
TGTGCCAGCAGCTTAGGGGGACAGGGGAACACCATATATTTT
CASSLGGQGNTIYF